The 8 T cell receptor beta chains reported below all come from one sample, sequenced in a study of shared clonotypes between healthy human individuals. Terminally differentiated effector memory CD45RA+ cells were left out of the naive CD8 fraction, which was CD45RO-negative and positively selected for CCR7. This table comes from immunoSEQ multiplex PCR, and its TCRdb copy is limited to in-frame clones, with some not included. The repertoire holds some 2 million clones, with less than 95% as singletons. Sample: naive CD8+ T cells sorted from blood. The receptors shown here come from a man aged 18-30 years in good health.

A note on this clone: Other DNA sequences from this sample encode an identical CDR3 as well. V gene TRBV7-9 combines with J gene TRBJ2-2; D ambiguous. This CDR3 spans 12 amino acids. Deletions cut 1 base from V and 7 bases from J, with 4 bases between. CDR1 SEHNR and CDR2 FQNEAQ come from the germline V gene (reference sequence). Written as DNA, the CDR3 is TGTGCCAGCAGCTTAGTTGGCGGGGAGCTGTTTTTT. Translation: CASSLVGGELFF.

The genes are TRBV25-1 and TRBJ1-2; no clear D gene. This CDR3 spans 13 amino acids. Germline CDR1 is MGHDK and CDR2 is SYGVNS. The ends were cut back, 5 bases at V and 5 bases at J, with 12 bases in the middle. CDR3 DNA: TGTGCCAGCAGTACTGTGGCGAGGTATGGCTACACCTTC. This gives the protein CASSTVARYGYTF.

V usage is TRBV6-1 and J usage is TRBJ2-5; the match to TRBD1 covers 9 bases. This CDR3 comprises 16 residues. V shed 5 bases, J shed 2 bases, and the junction held 9 bases outside the gene matches. From germline, CDR1 is MNHNS and CDR2 SASEGT. The CDR3 loop reads CASSKGTGPPQETQYF. CDR3 DNA sequence: TGTGCCAGCAGTAAAGGGACAGGGCCACCGCAAGAGACCCAGTACTTC.

The chain employs TRBV10-2 and TRBJ2-3; no reliable D call. V was shortened by 4 bases and J by 2 bases, with 13 bases between the two germline ends. CDR1 and CDR2 (germline): WSHSY, SAAADI. The CDR3 covers 15 residues. CDR3 in DNA: TGCGCCAGCAGTGTGTCTACCTCCCTCACAGATACGCAGTATTTT. This translates into CASSVSTSLTDTQYF.

DNA for the CDR3: TGTGCCAGCAGCCCCGGACAGGAAACAGATACGCAGTATTTT. Its translation is CASSPGQETDTQYF. This chain joins TRBV21-1 and TRBJ2-3; the D call of TRBD1 is as the table states it, not checked on the DNA. TRBV21-1 is a known pseudogene. This CDR3 region has 14 residues.

The rearrangement links TRBV19 to TRBJ1-5, with D tentatively TRBD1 (6 bases). V lost 8 bases and J lost 5, with 13 bases in between. Germline V gives CDR1 LNHDA, CDR2 SQIVND (reference sequence). This CDR3 region has 13 residues. The CDR3 nucleotides are TGTGCCAGTGACCACTGGGGGCATCAGCCCCAGCATTTT. Translating gives CASDHWGHQPQHF.

This chain links TRBV7-2 with TRBJ2-7; D is uncertain. Germline V gives CDR1 SGHTA, CDR2 FQGNSA. The CDR3 totals 16 residues. Trimming removed 4 bases at V and 2 bases at J, with 18 bases between. CDR3 sequence reads: CASSSYRASDAYEQYF. CDR3 nucleotides: TGTGCCAGCAGCTCGTATCGGGCTTCAGACGCCTACGAGCAGTACTTC.

The chain joins TRBV18 to TRBJ1-1, with 8 bases aligning to TRBD1. V was pared by 0 bases and J by 7 bases, with 10 bases of the junction left unmatched. Germline loops: CDR1 KGHSH, CDR2 LQKENI. This CDR3 spans 16 amino acids. CDR3 nucleotide sequence: TGTGCCAGCTCACCACCGGTTGAGAGACAGGGGTTTGAAGCTTTCTTT. Protein product: CASSPPVERQGFEAFF.